Reported below is one T cell receptor (beta chain). No antigen is known for it. Each sample provided at least 5.5 micrograms of extracted total RNA. The data are from a study of blood T cells in healthy people across ages. Findings of the study overall: Strongly correlated with naive T cell percentage was TCR beta diversity.

Germline V gene lookup returns CDR1 LNHNV and CDR2 YYDKDF (reference sequence). V was trimmed by 5 bases and J by 2 bases, leaving 16 bases between them. This CDR3 is 16 amino acids long. With a J-beta primer mix and a sample-barcoded 5' primer, a second PCR ran about 6 to 11 cycles. Using its own MiXCR run on the 5' RACE reads, TCRdb lists one record per CDR3 protein. Altogether hundreds of thousands of distinct CDR3 sequences are present, roughly three fifths being singletons, with the ten largest covering roughly 26%. Sequenced sample: blood. V and J are TRBV15 and TRBJ1-5; perhaps TRBD1 as D (5 bases). The TCR originated in a man aged 35 to 55 in good health. CDR3 in amino acids: CATSPPGPGGNQPQHF. The CDR3 DNA sequence: TGTGCCACCAGCCCTCCGGGGCCGGGGGGCAATCAGCCCCAGCATTTT.